The clone carrying this T cell receptor beta chain occurred many times. What it binds is unknown. This sample was included in a study of regulatory T cells in long-lasting Graves disease. From germline, CDR1 is SGHKS and CDR2 YYEKEE (reference sequence). Deletions cut 0 bases from V and 5 bases from J, with 11 bases between. This CDR3 region has 15 residues. Overall study findings and caveats: Analyses excluded thyroid tissue, covering peripheral blood alone. The study found TRBV28, TRBJ1-2 and TRBJ2-5 favored in persistent disease.

Time point defined: newly diagnosed GD, antithyroid drugs for less than 3 months. Scientists built the TCR library using RNA that was extracted from PBMCs. For TCR beta, libraries came from iRepertoire HTBI primers and Arm-PCR of CDR3 regions. TCRdb analysed the multiplex PCR reads with MiXCR anew, one entry per CDR3 protein. The repertoire holds hundreds of thousands of distinct CDR3 sequences, 15% to 20% seen once, with approximately 25% in the top ten. The same data also went into a second study, on T cells in Graves' hyperthyroidism and ophthalmopathy. Per that paper: Researchers defined stable Graves' hyperthyroidism as no ophthalmopathy progression within 18 months. With a median lead of around 6.7 months before onset, the model predicted ophthalmopathy.

The input for sequencing was peripheral blood mononuclear cells (PBMCs), taken at new diagnosis, from a patient treated with antithyroid drugs. The V call is TRBV5-5, the J call TRBJ1-4; maybe TRBD1 (5 bases). The sequence derives from a woman aged 35-65 years with Graves disease. The CDR3 sequence: CASSLVVGTNEKLFF. CDR3 nucleotide sequence: TGTGCCAGCAGCTTGGTTGTGGGGACGAATGAAAAACTGTTTTTT.